Listed below are T cell receptor beta chains from one sample, sequenced in a study of control samples from healthy donors and cancer patients. Clones were sequenced by immunoSEQ multiplex PCR, and TCRdb holds only the in-frame ones, with some missing. The sample has around 130,000 clones; about 88% are singletons. Sequenced input: blood. These receptors were obtained from a man aged 50-60 years in good health. Each CDR3 is given without its conserved first and last residue. Each record gives: J gene, clone size, V gene, CDR3 length, CDR3 protein. A clone size is listed for some rows: how often the clone was seen (once, few, many), or a class if it is expanded.

TRBJ2-6 | - | TRBV18 | 13 | ASSPGLTGANVLT
TRBJ2-2 | - | TRBV2 | 12 | ASSVQLNTGELF
TRBJ2-5 | - | TRBV10-3 | 14 | AISDRSGTGYETQY
TRBJ2-3 | - | TRBV5-1 | 13 | ASSSNVGGADTQY
TRBJ1-1 | once | TRBV4-1 | 12 | ASSQDRGKVGAF
TRBJ2-2 | - | TRBV7-6 | 17 | ASSAEGVFWGSPSGELF
TRBJ1-6 | - | TRBV28 | 10 | ASGQGDSPLH
TRBJ2-2 | - | TRBV28 | 11 | AGRQGWTGELF
TRBJ1-1 | - | TRBV7-9 | 12 | ASSLQGGTTEAF
TRBJ2-7 | - | TRBV6-6 | 10 | ASGGTALEQY
TRBJ1-6 | - | TRBV11-3 | 13 | ASSAQQGGNSPLH
TRBJ2-7 | once | TRBV29-1 | 12 | SVESGQGSYEQY
TRBJ2-5 | - | TRBV30 | 12 | AWSAGEAGETQY
TRBJ2-7 | - | TRBV12-3/TRBV12-4 | 10 | ASSPAGYEQY
TRBJ2-2 | - | TRBV24-1 | 12 | ASQPTVNTGELF
TRBJ2-1 | - | TRBV7-2 | 13 | ASSSWDWKGNEQF
TRBJ2-2 | - | TRBV7-3 | 13 | ASSLGQGIGGELF
TRBJ2-3 | few | TRBV9 | 13 | ASSVEGETTDTQY
TRBJ1-1 | - | TRBV29-1 | 12 | SVVGAGLNTEAF
TRBJ2-7 | - | TRBV6-1 | 10 | ASSEAGYEQY
TRBJ2-3 | - | TRBV7-6 | 14 | ASSSLAGTGPDTQY
TRBJ2-2 | once | TRBV2 | 13 | ASSGGRGSTGELF
TRBJ1-2 | - | TRBV4-1 | 11 | ASSREVNYGYT
TRBJ2-3 | - | TRBV14 | 14 | ASSQGLAGITDTQY
TRBJ1-1 | once | TRBV18 | 13 | ASSSDTNGWNEAF
TRBJ1-2 | - | TRBV2 | 12 | ASSERGINYGYT
TRBJ1-2 | - | TRBV12-3/TRBV12-4 | 10 | ASSRDSYGYT
TRBJ2-5 | - | TRBV6-5 | 12 | ASRGSGGEETQY
TRBJ1-6 | - | TRBV19 | 12 | ASTIGQGDSPLH
TRBJ2-7 | - | TRBV5-1 | 13 | ASSLTTGGTYEQY
TRBJ2-5 | - | TRBV5-1 | 12 | ASSRDTGPETQY
TRBJ1-4 | - | TRBV16 | 12 | ASSQSEGSEKLF
TRBJ1-5 | - | TRBV6-1 | 14 | ASSVFSVRGNQPQH
TRBJ2-5 | - | TRBV2 | 9 | ASSEAKVQY
TRBJ1-2 | once | TRBV7-6 | 12 | ASSRDSTNYGYT
TRBJ1-5 | - | TRBV28 | 11 | ASSLFGDQPQH
TRBJ1-2 | few | TRBV10-3 | 11 | AITEVGEHGYT
TRBJ1-1 | - | TRBV5-1 | 12 | ASSREGKNTEAF
TRBJ1-1 | - | TRBV9 | 14 | ASSGGKGELAGRAF
TRBJ1-1 | - | TRBV7-2 | 12 | ASSYLTGFTEAF
TRBJ1-5 | - | TRBV7-9 | 12 | ASSFSEFGQPQH
TRBJ1-5 | - | TRBV2 | 11 | ASRNWENQPQH
TRBJ1-1 | once | TRBV4-1 | 13 | ASSQGPSMNTEAF